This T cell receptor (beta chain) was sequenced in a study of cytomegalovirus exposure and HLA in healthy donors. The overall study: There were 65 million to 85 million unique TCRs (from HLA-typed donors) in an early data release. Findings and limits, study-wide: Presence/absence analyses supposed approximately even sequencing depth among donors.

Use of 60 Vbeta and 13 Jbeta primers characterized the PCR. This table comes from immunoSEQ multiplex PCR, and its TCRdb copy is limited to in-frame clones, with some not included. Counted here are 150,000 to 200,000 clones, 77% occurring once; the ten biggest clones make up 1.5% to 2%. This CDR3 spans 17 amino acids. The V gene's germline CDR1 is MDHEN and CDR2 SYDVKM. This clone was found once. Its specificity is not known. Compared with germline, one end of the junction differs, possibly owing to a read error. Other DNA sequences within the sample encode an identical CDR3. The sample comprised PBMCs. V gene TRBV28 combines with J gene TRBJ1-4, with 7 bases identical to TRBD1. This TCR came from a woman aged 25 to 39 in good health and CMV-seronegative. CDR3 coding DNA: TGCGCCAGCAGTTCAAACCGACAGGGCGCAACTAATGAAAAACTGTTTTTT. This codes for CASSSNRQGATNEKLFF.